What follows are 12 T cell receptor beta chains derived from one specimen sequenced in a study of T cells in Graves' hyperthyroidism and ophthalmopathy. From RNA transcripts, TCR beta CDR3 regions were amplified. When the TCR CDR3 underwent first-round RT-PCR, the HTBI primer set was used. TCRdb re-called the multiplex PCR reads with MiXCR, one entry per CDR3 protein. The data show about 350,000 distinct CDR3 sequences, with over 12% seen just once and roughly 20% held by the top ten. The material sequenced was blood. The origin of the receptors is a woman aged 55-69 years with Graves' ophthalmopathy.

There are many counts of this clonotype. The junction departs from the called germline gene at one end, perhaps through a read error. The chain employs TRBV18 and TRBJ1-1; D perhaps matches TRBD1 (5 bases). The CDR3 has 13 residues. Looked up from germline, CDR1 is KGHSH and CDR2 is LQKENI. DNA of the CDR3: TGTGCCAGCTCACCGAGCACGGGGACTGACGCTTTCTTT. The encoded protein is CASSPSTGTDAFF.

This clonotype was observed a handful of times. The chain joins TRBV6-2 or TRBV6-3 to TRBJ2-3, with 8 bases identical to TRBD1. The length of the CDR3 is 15 residues. CDR1 is MNHEY and CDR2 is SVGEGT in the germline V gene. Trimming took 4 bases from V and 2 from J; bases not matched to a gene: 5. The CDR3 loop reads CASSSRTGLTDTQYF. Written as DNA, the CDR3 is TGTGCCAGCAGTTCCCGGACAGGGCTCACAGATACGCAGTATTTT.

This clonotype has a count of ten or more. The chain uses TRBV11-2 and TRBJ2-7; perhaps TRBD1 as D (5 bases). This CDR3 has 15 residues. CDR1 is SGHAT and CDR2 is FQNNGV in the germline V gene. V lost 5 bases, J lost 4 bases, and 18 bases lay in between. CDR3 amino acids: CASSQQGFKGYEQYF. In DNA form, the CDR3 reads TGTGCCAGCAGCCAGCAGGGTTTTAAAGGTTACGAGCAGTACTTC.

The chain links TRBV9 to TRBJ2-2; D uncertain. CDR1 is SGDLS and CDR2 is YYNGEE in the germline V gene. This CDR3 has 15 amino acids. Between the trimmed V and J ends, which lost 0 bases and 2 bases, there was a span of 8 bases. CDR3: CASSVAGTNTGELFF. As DNA, the CDR3 is TGTGCCAGCAGCGTAGCGGGTACAAACACCGGGGAGCTGTTTTTT.

Points on this clonotype: This may be a read error, as it is one base from a much larger clone. J is TRBJ1-1 and V is TRBV7-2; unclear D gene. From germline, CDR1 is SGHTA and CDR2 FQGNSA. The CDR3 covers 11 residues. The CDR3 region has the DNA TGTGCCAGCAGCCAGAACACTGAAGCTCTCTTT. Residues: CASSQNTEALF.

This clonotype was picked up many times. This chain uses TRBV2 with TRBJ2-5; no clear D. V lost 2 bases, J lost 1 base, and 5 bases lay in between. CDR1 is SNHLY, CDR2 FYNNEI, per germline. This CDR3 has 13 residues. Written as DNA, the CDR3 is TGTGCCAGCAGTGAACCGGGCCAAGAGACCCAGTACTTC. Its translation is CASSEPGQETQYF. Looking up the rest from reference TRBV2 and TRBJ2-5 gives the full variable domain: EPEVTQTPSHQVTQMGQEVILRCVPISNHLYFYWYRQILGQKVEFLVSFYNNEISEKSEIFDDQFSVERPDGSNFTLKIRSTKLEDSAMYFCASSEPGQETQYFGPGTRLLVL.

This chain joins TRBV5-4 and TRBJ2-7; D possibly matches TRBD1 or TRBD2 (5 bases each). This CDR3 has 15 amino acids. The V end lost 3 bases, the J end lost 6 bases, and 19 bases lay between the germline ends. Germline V gene lookup returns CDR1 SGHNT and CDR2 YYREEE (reference sequence). CDR3 coding DNA: TGTGCCAGCAGCTCACCGCAAGGGGCGCGGGCCGAGCAGTACTTC. Its translation: CASSSPQGARAEQYF.

This clonotype has at least ten counts. The genes are TRBV19 and TRBJ2-2; D not certain. CDR1 is LNHDA and CDR2 is SQIVND in the germline V gene (reference sequence). The CDR3 extends over 15 amino acids. V was shortened by 6 bases and J by 2 bases, with 13 bases between the two germline ends. CDR3 nucleotide sequence: TGTGCCAGTAGGAGGTCGGGCGGTAACACCGGGGAGCTGTTTTTT. This translates into CASRRSGGNTGELFF.

This clonotype was counted many times. J is TRBJ1-5 and V is TRBV10-2; D is uncertain. This CDR3 is built from 14 residues. Germline V gives CDR1 WSHSY, CDR2 SAAADI. V was shortened by 2 bases and J by 3 bases, with 8 bases between the two germline ends. CDR3 in amino acids: CASSEAGPNQPQHF. CDR3 coding DNA: TGCGCCAGCAGTGAGGCAGGACCCAATCAGCCCCAGCATTTT.

The rearrangement uses TRBV5-1 and TRBJ2-1, with D maybe TRBD1 (6 bases). CDR1 and CDR2 (germline): SGHRS, YFSETQ. V was trimmed by 1 base and J by 5 bases, leaving 16 bases between them. The CDR3 contains 16 residues. CDR3 in DNA: TGCGCCAGCAGCTTGTCCCCCACCCCAGGGGACAATGAGCAGTTCTTC. It encodes CASSLSPTPGDNEQFF.

This clonotype has ten or more counts. The V gene is TRBV25-1, the J gene TRBJ2-1; 10 nucleotides align to TRBD2. Trimming removed 2 bases from V and 6 bases from J; junction bases left unmatched: 1. Germline lookup yields CDR1 MGHDK and CDR2 SYGVNS. There are 14 residues in the CDR3. CDR3 nucleotide sequence: TGTGCCAGCAGTGAAGGACTAGCGGCCAATGAGCAGTTCTTC. Its protein is CASSEGLAANEQFF.

This clonotype was picked up a small number of times. The rearrangement uses TRBV24-1 and TRBJ2-2; D is possibly TRBD1 or TRBD2 (6 bases each). CDR1 is KGHDR and CDR2 is SFDVKD in the germline V gene. The CDR3 spans 17 residues. With 3 bases removed from V and 2 bases from J, the gap between germline ends came to 15 bases. The CDR3 DNA sequence: TGTGCCACCAGTGATCTCCGGAGGGGGAGAAACACCGGGGAGCTGTTTTTT. Its protein is CATSDLRRGRNTGELFF.